The 15 T cell receptor beta chains listed next were all sequenced from one sample in a study of blood T cell repertoires in COVID-19. Here immunoSEQ multiplex PCR was the method, and the copy in TCRdb shows in-frame clones only, minus some. The table lists hundreds of thousands of clones, about 80% of them singletons, with about 2.3% in the top ten. The sequenced sample consisted of peripheral blood. All receptors come from a woman in her forties with active or convalescent COVID-19.

The V and J genes are TRBV2 and TRBJ1-1, with D possibly TRBD1 on 6 matching bases. From germline, CDR1 is SNHLY and CDR2 FYNNEI. V dropped 4 bases and J dropped 1 base, with 16 bases sitting between them. This CDR3 region has 16 residues. The CDR3 bases are TGTGCCAGCAGTGGGGACATGGTAGGGAGGAACACTGAAGCTTTCTTT. Residues: CASSGDMVGRNTEAFF.

The V call is TRBV7-3, the J call TRBJ1-1, with TRBD1 identical over 7 bases. CDR3 length: 13 amino acids. Germline CDR1 SGHTA, CDR2 FQGTGA. Trimming took 1 base from V and 6 from J; bases not matched to a gene: 2. The CDR3 here is CASSLNQGAEAFF. In DNA form, the CDR3 reads TGTGCCAGCAGCTTAAATCAGGGGGCTGAAGCTTTCTTT.

The gene calls are TRBV5-1 and TRBJ2-2, with 10 bases fitting TRBD1. There are 15 residues in the CDR3. V lost 5 bases to trimming and J lost 5 bases; unmatched junction nucleotides: 6. The germline CDR1 and CDR2 sequences are SGHRS and YFSETQ. The CDR3: CASRAGQGDTGELFF. In DNA, the CDR3 is TGCGCCAGCAGGGCCGGACAGGGGGATACCGGGGAGCTGTTTTTT.

The J gene is TRBJ1-2, the V gene TRBV4-2; 9 bases match TRBD1. The junction had 4 bases not matched to a gene; V was cut back by 4 bases and J by 7 bases. There are 13 residues in the CDR3. CDR1 and CDR2 from the germline V gene are LGHNA and YNFKEQ. The CDR3, as DNA: TGTGCCAGCAGCCTACAGGGGGCGCTTGGCTACACCTTC. This encodes CASSLQGALGYTF.

The chain links TRBV30 to TRBJ2-7, with 7 positions matching TRBD1. V lost 5 bases, J lost 5 bases, and 9 bases stayed unmatched. CDR3 length equals 13 residues. Germline assignment: CDR1 GTSNPN and CDR2 SVGIG (reference sequence). CDR3 coding DNA: TGTGCCTGGGGGACCGGGACAGTGGACGAGCAGTACTTC. This codes for CAWGTGTVDEQYF.

The rearrangement links TRBV19 to TRBJ2-7; TRBD2 matches 10 bases. This CDR3 contains 15 residues. Germline values: CDR1 LNHDA, CDR2 SQIVND (reference sequence). Losses at the gene ends were 4 bases for V and 5 bases for J; bases not matched to a gene: 8. CDR3 in amino acids: CASSTRGTSADEQYF. Written as DNA, the CDR3 is TGTGCCAGTAGTACCCGAGGGACTAGCGCCGACGAGCAGTACTTC.

This chain connects TRBV6-5 to TRBJ1-1; tentatively, D is TRBD1 (5 bases). CDR3 size: 13 residues. V lost 5 bases to trimming and J lost 2 bases, with 9 bases between them. CDR1 and CDR2 (germline): MNHEY, SVGAGI. CDR3 coding DNA: TGTGCCAGCAGTCGGGGGATCAACACTGAAGCTTTCTTT. Protein: CASSRGINTEAFF.

The rearrangement links TRBV2 to TRBJ1-4; 9 bases line up with TRBD1. Per the germline V gene, CDR1 is SNHLY and CDR2 is FYNNEI. The CDR3 is 16 amino acids. The ends lost 7 bases at V and 7 bases at J; junction bases unmatched: 13. In DNA, the CDR3 is TGTGCCAGCATTGTGGACAGGGGAGGCACTGGTGAAAAACTGTTTTTT. Protein: CASIVDRGGTGEKLFF.

The gene calls are TRBV15 and TRBJ1-1, with D possibly TRBD1 on 6 matching bases. This CDR3 comprises 14 residues. Germline V gene sequence: CDR1 LNHNV, CDR2 YYDKDF (reference sequence). V dropped 2 bases and J dropped 7 bases, with 14 bases sitting between them. The CDR3 nucleotides are TGTGCCACCAGCAGAAAACCCGCAGGGGATGAAGCTTTCTTT. It yields the protein CATSRKPAGDEAFF.

This clone was observed a handful of times. The CDR3 loop reads CASSLYPRRPTNYGYTF. For the CDR3, the DNA is TGTGCCAGCAGTTTATATCCCCGGCGGCCAACTAACTATGGCTACACCTTC. This chain connects TRBV27 to TRBJ1-2; D is undetermined. Deletions cut 1 base from V and 0 bases from J, with 15 bases between. This CDR3 has 17 amino acids. The germline gives CDR1 MNHEY, CDR2 SMNVEV (reference sequence).

The CDR3 nucleotides read TGTGCCAGCAGTTACTCGGCCCCCACCCACACAGATACGCAGTATTTT. It encodes CASSYSAPTHTDTQYF. V gene TRBV6-5 combines with J gene TRBJ2-3; D uncertain. V lost 0 bases and J lost 2, with 12 bases in between. CDR1 and CDR2 from the germline V gene are MNHEY and SVGAGI. This CDR3 region has 16 residues.

The V and J genes are TRBV2 and TRBJ2-3, with D perhaps matching TRBD1 (7 bases). The CDR3 loop spans 15 amino acids. In germline, CDR1 is SNHLY, CDR2 FYNNEI. Trimming removed 3 bases at V and 6 bases at J, with 16 bases between. The CDR3 DNA is TGTGCCAGCAGTGAGTCAGGGGGGTTCGGTGATACGCAGTATTTT. Translating gives CASSESGGFGDTQYF.

The V call is TRBV4-1, the J call TRBJ1-1, with 10 nucleotides matching TRBD1. Germline V gives CDR1 MGHRA, CDR2 YSYEKL. V was clipped by 4 bases and J by 3 bases; unmatched bases: 5. The CDR3 runs 15 residues. CDR3 sequence reads: CASSRMTGGHTEAFF. CDR3 DNA: TGCGCCAGCAGCCGGATGACAGGGGGCCACACTGAAGCTTTCTTT.

J is TRBJ1-3 and V is TRBV9; the D is unclear. The CDR3 is 16 residues long. Germline V gene sequence: CDR1 SGDLS, CDR2 YYNGEE. Trimming cost V 1 base and J 3 bases, with 14 bases left between them. This CDR3 reads CASSVQADRLGNTIYF. The DNA of the CDR3 is TGTGCCAGCAGCGTACAGGCAGATCGTCTTGGAAACACCATATATTTT.

CDR3 DNA: TGTGCCAGCTCACCATCGGGGGAGCAGCCCCAGCATTTT. This codes for CASSPSGEQPQHF. The V call is TRBV18, the J call TRBJ1-5; D possibly corresponds to TRBD1 (5 bases). CDR1 is KGHSH and CDR2 is LQKENI in the germline V gene. V was clipped by 2 bases and J by 7 bases, with 9 bases between them. CDR3 size: 13 residues.